The 8 T cell receptor beta chains given below trace back to one sample, sequenced in a study of T cell responses to AZD1222 COVID-19 vaccine. Generated by immunoSEQ multiplex PCR, the TCRdb table keeps only in-frame clones and is missing some. The profile shows around 80,000 clones, roughly 88% of them singletons. This specimen consisted of peripheral blood, obtained 28 days after the second AZD1222 dose. All receptors come from an adult who received the AZD1222 COVID-19 vaccine.

V is TRBV28 and J is TRBJ2-5, with TRBD1 matching 7 bases. Germline V gives CDR1 MDHEN, CDR2 SYDVKM. V was pared by 7 bases and J by 5 bases, with 10 bases of the junction left unmatched. The CDR3 is 14 residues long. CDR3 DNA: TGTGCCAGCAACCCGACAGGGAAGAGGGAGACCCAGTACTTC. Protein product: CASNPTGKRETQYF.

The rearrangement uses TRBV15 and TRBJ1-1; the D is unclear. Germline lookup yields CDR1 LNHNV and CDR2 YYDKDF (reference sequence). The CDR3 contains 14 residues. With 0 bases removed from V and 8 bases from J, the gap between germline ends came to 13 bases. DNA for the CDR3: TGTGCCACCAGCAGAGATAGGCTGCCGGGGGAAGCTTTCTTT. Amino acid sequence: CATSRDRLPGEAFF.

This chain links TRBV13 with TRBJ2-1; weak D call: TRBD1 (6 bases). Germline V gene data show CDR1 as PRHDT and CDR2 as FYEKMQ (reference sequence). The CDR3 consists of 14 residues. Trimming removed 5 bases at V and 5 bases at J, with 13 bases between. DNA of the CDR3: TGTGCCAGCAGCGAGGTAGGGGGAAACAATGAGCAGTTCTTC. It is translated as CASSEVGGNNEQFF.

V is TRBV18 and J is TRBJ2-3; the D call may be TRBD1 or TRBD2 (5 bases each). CDR1 is KGHSH and CDR2 is LQKENI in the germline V gene. Trimming shortened V by 3 bases and J by 4 bases, and 17 bases separated the two germline ends. The CDR3 contains 16 residues. The CDR3 region is CASSPRDLLGADTQYF. For the CDR3, the DNA is TGTGCCAGCTCACCGAGGGACCTTCTGGGGGCAGATACGCAGTATTTT.

The rearrangement joins TRBV18 to TRBJ2-5; 7 nucleotides align to TRBD1. Germline V gene data show CDR1 as KGHSH and CDR2 as LQKENI. Germline trimming cut 3 bases from V and 4 bases from J; bases unmatched to any gene: 8. The CDR3 has 15 residues. Written as DNA, the CDR3 is TGTGCCAGCTCACCTCGGGATAGGGGGCGAGAGACCCAGTACTTC. Translated: CASSPRDRGRETQYF.

The CDR3 sequence is CASSSNPAANTEAFF. The DNA for the CDR3 is TGTGCCAGCAGCTCAAACCCAGCAGCTAACACTGAAGCTTTCTTT. The chain employs TRBV5-5 and TRBJ1-1; D unclear. Between the trimmed V and J ends, which lost 3 bases and 2 bases, there was a span of 14 bases. The CDR3 consists of 15 residues. Germline V gene sequence: CDR1 SGHKS, CDR2 YYEKEE (reference sequence). Looking up the rest from reference TRBV5-5 and TRBJ1-1 gives the full variable domain: DAGVTQSPTHLIKTRGQQVTLRCSPISGHKSVSWYQQVLGQGPQFIFQYYEKEERGRGNFPDRFSARQFPNYSSELNVNALLLGDSALYLCASSSNPAANTEAFFGQGTRLTVV.

The J gene is TRBJ2-3, the V gene TRBV18, with D perhaps TRBD1 (6 bases). Trimming shortened V by 0 bases and J by 8 bases, and 15 bases separated the two germline ends. Germline assignment: CDR1 KGHSH and CDR2 LQKENI. The CDR3 spans 15 residues. Here the CDR3 reads CASSPPQSQGLTQYF. The CDR3 region has the DNA TGTGCCAGCTCACCACCCCAATCCCAGGGGCTTACGCAGTATTTT.

This chain links TRBV18 with TRBJ1-1; 7 bases agree with TRBD1. This CDR3 spans 16 amino acids. Losses at the gene ends were 0 bases for V and 3 bases for J; bases not matched to a gene: 7. Germline V lookup: CDR1 KGHSH, CDR2 LQKENI. This CDR3 is CASSPPEGAVYTEAFF. The CDR3 DNA reads as TGTGCCAGCTCACCACCCGAGGGGGCCGTTTACACTGAAGCTTTCTTT.